The 8 T cell receptor beta chains below all came from one sample that was sequenced in a study of T cell responses to AZD1222 COVID-19 vaccine. Measured with immunoSEQ multiplex PCR; TCRdb has only the in-frame clones, and not every one. The sample has fewer than 150,000 clones, approximately 90% seen once. Here the sequenced sample was peripheral blood, taken on day 0 of AZD1222 vaccination. The receptors stem from an adult in good health.

The CDR3 DNA sequence: TGTGCCAGCAGACGTGACAGGGGTGGCGAAAAACTGTTTTTT. It encodes CASRRDRGGEKLFF. The chain couples TRBV6-5 to TRBJ1-4; 8 bases align to TRBD1. CDR3 length: 14 amino acids. J gave up 8 bases and V 6 bases, and 8 bases lay outside the gene matches. CDR1 is MNHEY and CDR2 is SVGAGI in the germline V gene.

CDR3 DNA: TGTGCCAGCAGCTTCAGCGGACAGGGCCTAACTCGGACTGAAGCTTTCTTT. The encoded protein is CASSFSGQGLTRTEAFF. The rearrangement uses TRBV11-2 and TRBJ1-1; 8 nucleotides agree with TRBD1. V shed 3 bases and J 5 bases; nucleotides not matched to a gene: 14. The CDR3 extends over 17 amino acids. The germline V gene has CDR1 SGHAT and CDR2 FQNNGV.

The rearrangement links TRBV28 to TRBJ2-5; D call uncertain. This CDR3 is built from 12 residues. Germline V CDR1 and CDR2: MDHEN, SYDVKM. V lost 7 bases and J 1 base, leaving 7 bases between the germline ends. The CDR3 DNA follows: TGTGCCAGCACATCGAGCCAAGAGACCCAGTACTTC. Residues: CASTSSQETQYF.

This chain links TRBV4-3 with TRBJ1-2; no reliable D call. The CDR3 length is 13 residues. Deletions cut 0 bases from V and 5 bases from J, with 7 bases between. Germline values: CDR1 LGHNA, CDR2 YSLEER. CDR3 coding DNA: TGCGCCAGCAGCCAAGATTGGGGATATGGCTACACCTTC. Amino acid sequence: CASSQDWGYGYTF.

This sequence joins TRBV5-5 and TRBJ1-5, with D unresolved. CDR3 size: 16 residues. Trimming took off 2 bases at V and 1 base at J, with 13 bases between the two ends. Germline values: CDR1 SGHKS, CDR2 YYEKEE (reference sequence). The CDR3 nucleotides are TGTGCCAGCAGCTTCGGTGTGGGGATAAGCAATCAGCCCCAGCATTTT. This translates into CASSFGVGISNQPQHF.

The J gene is TRBJ2-2, the V gene TRBV6-5; no firm D call. Germline CDR1 MNHEY, CDR2 SVGAGI. This CDR3 comprises 14 residues. V lost 5 bases, J lost 3 bases, and 10 bases lay in between. The CDR3 loop reads CASSNGPDTGELFF. The CDR3 DNA is TGTGCCAGCAGTAACGGACCAGACACCGGGGAGCTGTTTTTT.

This clone was detected once. The chain links TRBV3-1 (or the pseudogene TRBV3-2) to TRBJ1-3; 8 bases line up with TRBD1. This CDR3 contains 16 residues. The germline V gene encodes CDR1 LGHDT and CDR2 YNNKEL (reference sequence). The V and J ends lost 5 bases and 2 bases, in that order; junction bases with no gene match: 8. The CDR3 region has the DNA TGTGCCAGCAGCGCCCGGGACAGGCGGACTGGAAACACCATATATTTT. Translation gives CASSARDRRTGNTIYF.

V gene TRBV4-2 combines with J gene TRBJ2-4, with 13 positions matching TRBD2. The CDR3 length is 18 residues. V was pared by 4 bases and J by 0 bases, with 6 bases of the junction left unmatched. Germline CDR1 reads LGHNA; CDR2 reads YNFKEQ. DNA for the CDR3: TGTGCCAGCAGCCCCGGGACTAGCGGGGAGACAGCCAAAAACATTCAGTACTTC. It encodes CASSPGTSGETAKNIQYF.